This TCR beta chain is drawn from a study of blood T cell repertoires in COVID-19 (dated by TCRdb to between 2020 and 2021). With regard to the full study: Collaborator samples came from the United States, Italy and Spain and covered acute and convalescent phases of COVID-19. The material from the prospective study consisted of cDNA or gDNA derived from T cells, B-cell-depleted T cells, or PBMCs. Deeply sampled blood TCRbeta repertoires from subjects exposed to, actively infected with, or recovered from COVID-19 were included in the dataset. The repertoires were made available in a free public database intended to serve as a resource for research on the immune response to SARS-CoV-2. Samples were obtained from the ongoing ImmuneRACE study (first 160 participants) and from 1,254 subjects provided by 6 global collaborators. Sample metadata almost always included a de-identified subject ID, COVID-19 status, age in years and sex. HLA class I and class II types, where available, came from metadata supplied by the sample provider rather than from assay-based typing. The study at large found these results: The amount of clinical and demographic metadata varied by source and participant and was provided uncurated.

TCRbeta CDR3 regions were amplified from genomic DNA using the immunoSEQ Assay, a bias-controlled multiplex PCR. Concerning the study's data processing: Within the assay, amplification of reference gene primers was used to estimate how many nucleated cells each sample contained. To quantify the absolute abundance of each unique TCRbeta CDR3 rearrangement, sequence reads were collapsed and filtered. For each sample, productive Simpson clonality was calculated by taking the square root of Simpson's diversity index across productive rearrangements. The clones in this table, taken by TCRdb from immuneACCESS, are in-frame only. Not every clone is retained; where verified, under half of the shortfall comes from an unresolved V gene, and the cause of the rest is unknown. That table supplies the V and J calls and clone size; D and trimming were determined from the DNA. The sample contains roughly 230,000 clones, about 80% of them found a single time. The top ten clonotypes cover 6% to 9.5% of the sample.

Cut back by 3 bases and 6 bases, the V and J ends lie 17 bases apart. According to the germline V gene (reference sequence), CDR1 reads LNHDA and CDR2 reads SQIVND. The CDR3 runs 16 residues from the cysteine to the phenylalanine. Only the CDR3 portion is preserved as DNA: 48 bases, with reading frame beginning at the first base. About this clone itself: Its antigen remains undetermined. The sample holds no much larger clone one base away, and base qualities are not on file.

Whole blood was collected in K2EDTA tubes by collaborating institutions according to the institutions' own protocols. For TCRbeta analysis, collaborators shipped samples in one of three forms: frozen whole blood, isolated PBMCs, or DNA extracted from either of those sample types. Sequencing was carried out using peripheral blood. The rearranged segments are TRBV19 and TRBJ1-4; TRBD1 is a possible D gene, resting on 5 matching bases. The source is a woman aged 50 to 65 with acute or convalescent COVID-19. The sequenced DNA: TGTGCCAGTAGTATGGGGCCCCGCGGAGAGGATGAAAAACTGTTTTTT. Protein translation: CASSMGPRGEDEKLFF.